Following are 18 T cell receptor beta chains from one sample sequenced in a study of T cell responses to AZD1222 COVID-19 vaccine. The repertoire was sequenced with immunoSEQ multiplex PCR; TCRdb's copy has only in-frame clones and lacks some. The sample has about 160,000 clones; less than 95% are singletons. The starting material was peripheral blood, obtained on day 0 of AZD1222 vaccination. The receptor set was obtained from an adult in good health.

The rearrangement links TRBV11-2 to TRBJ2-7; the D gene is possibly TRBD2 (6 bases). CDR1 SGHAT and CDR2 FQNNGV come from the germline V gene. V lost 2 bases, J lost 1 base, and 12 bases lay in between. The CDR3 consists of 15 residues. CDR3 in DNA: TGTGCCAGCAGCTTACGTGGGACTTTATCCTACGAGCAGTACTTC. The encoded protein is CASSLRGTLSYEQYF.

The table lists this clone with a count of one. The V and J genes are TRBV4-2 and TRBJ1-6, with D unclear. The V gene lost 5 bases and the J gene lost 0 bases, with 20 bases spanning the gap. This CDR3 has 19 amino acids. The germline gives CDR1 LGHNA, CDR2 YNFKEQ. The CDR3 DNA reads TGTGCCAGCAGCAAAAGGACGGTATACCAAAGCTCCTATAATTCACCCCTCCACTTT. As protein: CASSKRTVYQSSYNSPLHF.

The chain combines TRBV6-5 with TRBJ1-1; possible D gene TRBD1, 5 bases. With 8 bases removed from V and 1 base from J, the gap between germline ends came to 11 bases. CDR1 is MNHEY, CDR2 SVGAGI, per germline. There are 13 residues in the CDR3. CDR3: CASLTGTNTEAFF. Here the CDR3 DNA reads TGTGCCAGCCTCACGGGGACGAACACTGAAGCTTTCTTT.

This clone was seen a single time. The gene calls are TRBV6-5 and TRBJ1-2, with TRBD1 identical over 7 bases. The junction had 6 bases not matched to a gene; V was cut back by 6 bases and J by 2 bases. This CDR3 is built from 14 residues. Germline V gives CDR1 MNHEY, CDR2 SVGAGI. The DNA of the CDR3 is TGTGCCAGCAGGTCCCCGGACAGGAACTATGGCTACACCTTC. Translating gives CASRSPDRNYGYTF.

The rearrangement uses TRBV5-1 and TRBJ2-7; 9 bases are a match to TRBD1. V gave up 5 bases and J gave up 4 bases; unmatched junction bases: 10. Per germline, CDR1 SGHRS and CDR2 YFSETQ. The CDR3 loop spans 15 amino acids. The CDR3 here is CASRLGQGRVYEQYF. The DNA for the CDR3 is TGCGCCAGCAGGCTGGGACAGGGAAGAGTATACGAGCAGTACTTC. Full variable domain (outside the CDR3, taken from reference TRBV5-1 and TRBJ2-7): KAGVTQTPRYLIKTRGQQVTLSCSPISGHRSVSWYQQTPGQGLQFLFEYFSETQRNKGNFPGRFSGRQFSNSRSEMNVSTLELGDSALYLCASRLGQGRVYEQYFGPGTRLTVT.

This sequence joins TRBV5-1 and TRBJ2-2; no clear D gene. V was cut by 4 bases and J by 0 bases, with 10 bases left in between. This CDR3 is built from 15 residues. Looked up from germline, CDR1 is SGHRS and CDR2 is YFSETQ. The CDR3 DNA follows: TGCGCCAGCAGCCTTCACACAGCGAACACCGGGGAGCTGTTTTTT. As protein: CASSLHTANTGELFF.

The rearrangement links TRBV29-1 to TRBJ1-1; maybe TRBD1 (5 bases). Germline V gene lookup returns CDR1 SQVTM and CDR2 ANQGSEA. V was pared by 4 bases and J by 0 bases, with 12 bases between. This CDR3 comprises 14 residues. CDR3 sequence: CSVGGGPLNTEAFF. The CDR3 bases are TGCAGCGTTGGGGGGGGTCCCCTGAACACTGAAGCTTTCTTT. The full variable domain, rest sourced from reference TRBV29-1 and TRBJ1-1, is SAVISQKPSRDICQRGTSLTIQCQVDSQVTMMFWYRQQPGQSLTLIATANQGSEATYESGFVIDKFPISRPNLTFSTLTVSNMSPEDSSIYLCSVGGGPLNTEAFFGQGTRLTVV.

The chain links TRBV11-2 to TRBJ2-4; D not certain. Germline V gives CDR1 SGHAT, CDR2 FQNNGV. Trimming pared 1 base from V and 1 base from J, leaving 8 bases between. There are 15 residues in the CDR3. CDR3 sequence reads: CASSLGRVAKNIQYF. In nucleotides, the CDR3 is TGTGCCAGCAGCTTAGGTCGGGTGGCCAAAAACATTCAGTACTTC.

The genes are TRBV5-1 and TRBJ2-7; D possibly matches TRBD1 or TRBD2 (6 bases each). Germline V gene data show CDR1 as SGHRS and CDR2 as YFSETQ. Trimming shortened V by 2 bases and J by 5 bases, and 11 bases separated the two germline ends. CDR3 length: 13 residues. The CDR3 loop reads CASSLGGLNEQYF. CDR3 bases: TGCGCCAGCAGCTTAGGGGGGTTGAACGAGCAGTACTTC.

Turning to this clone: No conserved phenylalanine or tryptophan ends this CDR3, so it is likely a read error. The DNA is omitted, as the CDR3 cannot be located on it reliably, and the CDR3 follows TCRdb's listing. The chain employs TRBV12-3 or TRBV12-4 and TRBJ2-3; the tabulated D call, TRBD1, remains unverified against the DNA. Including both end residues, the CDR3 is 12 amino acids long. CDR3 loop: CASSSQLPDRNL.

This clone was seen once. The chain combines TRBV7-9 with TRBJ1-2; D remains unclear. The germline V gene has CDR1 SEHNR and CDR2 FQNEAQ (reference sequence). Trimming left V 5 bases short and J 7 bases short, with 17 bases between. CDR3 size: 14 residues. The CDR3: CASSARPTPCGYTF. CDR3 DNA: TGTGCCAGCAGCGCCCGACCGACTCCCTGTGGCTACACCTTC.

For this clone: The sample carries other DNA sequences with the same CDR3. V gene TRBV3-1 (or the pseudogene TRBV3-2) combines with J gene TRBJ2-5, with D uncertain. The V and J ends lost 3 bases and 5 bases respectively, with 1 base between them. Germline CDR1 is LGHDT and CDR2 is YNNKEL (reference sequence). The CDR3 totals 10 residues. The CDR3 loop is CASSQETQYF. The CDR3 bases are TGTGCCAGCAGCCAGGAGACCCAGTACTTC.

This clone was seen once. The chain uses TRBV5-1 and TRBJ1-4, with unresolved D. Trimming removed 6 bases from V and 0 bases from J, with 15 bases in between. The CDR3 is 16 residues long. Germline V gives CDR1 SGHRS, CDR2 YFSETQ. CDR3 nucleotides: TGCGCCAGCAACTCGGGGTCGGCTGCAACTAATGAAAAACTGTTTTTT. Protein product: CASNSGSAATNEKLFF.

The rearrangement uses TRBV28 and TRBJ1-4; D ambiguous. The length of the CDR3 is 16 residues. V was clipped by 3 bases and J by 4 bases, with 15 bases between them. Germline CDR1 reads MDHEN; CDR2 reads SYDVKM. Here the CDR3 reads CASSFGQDGINEKLFF. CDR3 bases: TGTGCCAGCAGTTTCGGCCAGGACGGAATTAATGAAAAACTGTTTTTT.

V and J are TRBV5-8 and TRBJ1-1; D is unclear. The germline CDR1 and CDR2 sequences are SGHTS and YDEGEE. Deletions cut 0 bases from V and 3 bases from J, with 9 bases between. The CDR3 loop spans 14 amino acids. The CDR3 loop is CASSLAEGYTEAFF. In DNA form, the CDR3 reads TGTGCCAGCAGCTTGGCCGAAGGTTACACTGAAGCTTTCTTT.

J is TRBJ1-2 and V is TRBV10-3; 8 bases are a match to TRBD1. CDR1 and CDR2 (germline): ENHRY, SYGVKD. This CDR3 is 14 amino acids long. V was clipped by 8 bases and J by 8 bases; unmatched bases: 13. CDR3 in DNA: TGTGCCATCCGGACAGGGCCCCCTACTGAGGGCTACACCTTC. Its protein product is CAIRTGPPTEGYTF.

CDR3 in amino acids: CASTTSDNYEQFF. In DNA, the CDR3 is TGTGCCAGTACGACTAGCGATAACTATGAGCAGTTCTTC. The V call is TRBV6-5, the J call TRBJ2-1; 8 nucleotides match TRBD2. Germline V gives CDR1 MNHEY, CDR2 SVGAGI. J lost 8 bases, V lost 9 bases, and 9 bases had no gene match. The CDR3 consists of 13 residues.

Written as DNA, the CDR3 is TGTGCCAGCGTAGGGACCACTGAAGCTTTCTTT. Protein: CASVGTTEAFF. This sequence joins TRBV6-5 and TRBJ1-1, with D possibly being TRBD1 (5 bases). The germline gives CDR1 MNHEY, CDR2 SVGAGI. V lost 8 bases and J 4 bases, leaving 8 bases between the germline ends. This CDR3 has 11 residues.